The 17 T cell receptor beta chains presented below share a single source sample, sequenced in a study of control samples from healthy donors and cancer patients. This table comes from immunoSEQ multiplex PCR, and its TCRdb copy is limited to in-frame clones, with some not included. The sample includes about 110,000 clones, over 75% of them seen just once. Specimen: PBMCs. The source of these receptors is a woman in her sixties with lung cancer.

The chain recombines TRBV29-1 with TRBJ2-1; 11 bases fit TRBD2. J was trimmed by 4 bases and V by 6 bases; bases with no gene match: 8. The CDR3 is 15 amino acids. Germline CDR1 SQVTM, CDR2 ANQGSEA. In DNA, the CDR3 is TGCAGCGTGCCGAAGACTAGCGGGGCATACAATGAGCAGTTCTTC. Translating it yields CSVPKTSGAYNEQFF.

This clone was counted only a few times. The chain is built from TRBV13 and TRBJ2-5; D may be TRBD2 (5 bases). Trimming removed 3 bases from V and 2 bases from J, with 7 bases in between. Germline CDR1 and CDR2: PRHDT and FYEKMQ (reference sequence). The CDR3 is 13 residues long. CDR3 loop: CASSLGGQETQYF. For the CDR3, the DNA is TGTGCCAGCAGCTTGGGCGGGCAAGAGACCCAGTACTTC.

This chain joins TRBV19 and TRBJ2-3, with 7 bases that match TRBD1. The CDR3 has 14 amino acids. Germline CDR1 is LNHDA and CDR2 is SQIVND (reference sequence). The junction had 1 base not matched to a gene; V was cut back by 3 bases and J by 1 base. The chain's CDR3 is CASSIDRGTDTQYF. The CDR3 nucleotides are TGTGCCAGTAGTATTGACAGGGGCACAGATACGCAGTATTTT.

V is TRBV6-2 or TRBV6-3 and J is TRBJ2-1; D perhaps matches TRBD2 (6 bases). Trimming cost V 6 bases and J 7 bases, with 16 bases left between them. CDR1 and CDR2 (germline): MNHEY, SVGEGT. The CDR3 length is 14 residues. The CDR3 DNA reads as TGTGCCAGCAGGCCTTTGGGACTCCAAAATGAGCAGTTCTTC. This translates into CASRPLGLQNEQFF.

The J gene is TRBJ1-1, the V gene TRBV2, with D maybe TRBD1 (5 bases). The length of the CDR3 is 15 residues. Germline CDR1 reads SNHLY; CDR2 reads FYNNEI. Trimming pared 2 bases from V and 1 base from J, leaving 11 bases between. The CDR3 here is CASSEMGRTNTEAFF. The CDR3 bases are TGTGCCAGCAGTGAAATGGGGCGGACGAACACTGAAGCTTTCTTT.

The chain has TRBV18 and TRBJ1-2; no definite D call. V lost 2 bases to trimming and J lost 8 bases, with 21 bases between them. The germline gives CDR1 KGHSH, CDR2 LQKENI. The CDR3 runs 16 residues. The CDR3, as DNA: TGTGCCAGCTCACCAGCTATGGACTCGTCTACGGGGGGCTACACCTTC. As protein: CASSPAMDSSTGGYTF.

The CDR3 region has the DNA TGTGCCAGTAGTATAGAGGCCAGTAATTCACCCCTCCACTTT. As protein: CASSIEASNSPLHF. The V call is TRBV19, the J call TRBJ1-6; D gene ambiguous. Trimming shortened V by 0 bases and J by 6 bases, and 6 bases separated the two germline ends. The CDR3 consists of 14 residues. Per germline, CDR1 LNHDA and CDR2 SQIVND (reference sequence).

The CDR3 nucleotides are TGTGCCAGCAGCTCTCCGGGACAGACTTACACTGAAGCTTTCTTT. Translating gives CASSSPGQTYTEAFF. The chain combines TRBV11-3 with TRBJ1-1, with TRBD1 identical over 7 bases. This CDR3 has 15 residues. Germline loops: CDR1 SGHNT, CDR2 YENEEA. The trim removed 4 bases at V and 3 bases at J, leaving 8 bases unmatched.

The chain couples TRBV7-5 to TRBJ2-1. TRBV7-5 is reported as a pseudogene. This CDR3 comprises 16 residues. CDR3 sequence: CARSWFWGASYNEQFF. CDR3 in DNA: TGTGCCAGAAGCTGGTTCTGGGGGGCCTCCTACAATGAGCAGTTCTTC.

Comments on this clone: The identical CDR3 is also encoded by other nucleotide sequences in the sample. The chain employs TRBV5-1 and TRBJ1-2, with 7 bases aligning to TRBD1. The germline CDR1 and CDR2 sequences are SGHRS and YFSETQ. Trimming removed 3 bases from V and 2 bases from J; junction bases left unmatched: 1. This CDR3 contains 13 residues. The CDR3 DNA reads as TGCGCCAGCAGCTCGACAGGGAACTATGGCTACACCTTC. Its translation: CASSSTGNYGYTF.

The V gene is TRBV4-3, the J gene TRBJ1-2; no firm D call. Trimming shortened V by 0 bases and J by 2 bases, and 10 bases separated the two germline ends. This CDR3 has 15 residues. CDR1 LGHNA and CDR2 YSLEER come from the germline V gene. CDR3 amino acids: CASSQDINQNYGYTF. In DNA, the CDR3 is TGCGCCAGCAGCCAAGATATTAACCAGAACTATGGCTACACCTTC.

The chain uses TRBV18 and TRBJ2-6; unclear D gene. Germline V lookup: CDR1 KGHSH, CDR2 LQKENI. Between the trimmed V and J ends, which lost 3 bases and 4 bases, there was a span of 7 bases. CDR3 length: 14 amino acids. The CDR3 nucleotides read TGTGCCAGCTCACCCCCCCCCGGGGCCAACGTCCTGACTTTC. It specifies CASSPPPGANVLTF. The full variable domain, its missing parts supplied by reference TRBV18 and TRBJ2-6, is NAGVMQNPRHLVRRRGQEARLRCSPMKGHSHVYWYRQLPEEGLKFMVYLQKENIIDESGMPKERFSAEFPKEGPSILRIQQVVRGDSAAYFCASSPPPGANVLTFGAGSRLTVL.

The chain recombines TRBV19 with TRBJ1-6, with 9 nucleotides matching TRBD1. CDR3 length: 17 residues. Germline values: CDR1 LNHDA, CDR2 SQIVND (reference sequence). The junction had 20 bases not matched to a gene; V was cut back by 10 bases and J by 10 bases. The CDR3 is CATSGTGTSLGGSPLHF. The CDR3 DNA is TGTGCCACCTCCGGGACAGGGACTAGCCTGGGGGGGTCACCCCTCCACTTT.

The chain carries TRBV7-2 and TRBJ2-1; either TRBD1 or TRBD2 may fit D (5 bases each). Germline values: CDR1 SGHTA, CDR2 FQGNSA. With 5 bases removed from V and 6 bases from J, the gap between germline ends came to 17 bases. The CDR3 consists of 15 residues. The CDR3 is CASSVLGTRGNEQFF. The DNA for the CDR3 is TGTGCCAGCAGCGTGCTAGGGACCCGAGGCAATGAGCAGTTCTTC.

The chain carries TRBV6-5 and TRBJ2-5, with D perhaps matching TRBD2 (6 bases). The germline V and J ends were trimmed by 2 bases and 5 bases, with 15 bases remaining between them. Germline CDR1 MNHEY, CDR2 SVGAGI. This CDR3 comprises 15 residues. CDR3 DNA sequence: TGTGCCAGCAGTTACGTGACCGGAGGGGAGGAGACCCAGTACTTC. It codes for CASSYVTGGEETQYF.

This sequence joins TRBV7-8 and TRBJ1-3; maybe TRBD1 (5 bases). Germline V CDR1 and CDR2: SGHVS, FQNEAQ. V gave up 2 bases and J gave up 3 bases, with 8 bases separating them. The CDR3 runs 14 residues. CDR3 DNA sequence: TGTGCCAGCAGCTTAATGACAGTTGGAAACACCATATATTTT. Amino acids: CASSLMTVGNTIYF.

The rearrangement uses TRBV11-3 and TRBJ2-1, with 7 bases that match TRBD2. J was trimmed by 5 bases and V by 1 base; bases with no gene match: 5. Germline loops: CDR1 SGHNT, CDR2 YENEEA. The CDR3 has 15 residues. This chain's CDR3 is CASSLGWRENNEQFF. The CDR3 DNA reads TGTGCCAGCAGCTTAGGTTGGCGGGAGAACAATGAGCAGTTCTTC.